Below are 22 T cell receptor beta chains sequenced from a single sample in a study of human T cells and chemical hapten exposure. Time point in this sample: patch test 2, 6 weeks after DPC sensitization. The treatment: therapeutic diphenylcyclopropenone sensitization with weekly scalp DPC. TCRdb independently ran MiXCR on the RACE reads; one entry per CDR3 protein. Here the sample spans fewer than 85,000 distinct CDR3 sequences, roughly a tenth being singletons. The sequencing used whole blood, collected in connection with sensitization to the hapten diphenylcyclopropenone (DPC). Receptors were obtained from a woman in her 30s with alopecia areata. Some clones in this sample may be carry-over from other donors' samples.

The J gene is TRBJ1-6, the V gene TRBV20-1; D not certain. Looked up from germline, CDR1 is DFQATT and CDR2 is SNEGSKA (reference sequence). This CDR3 has 15 residues. Trimming removed 4 bases at V and 9 bases at J, with 19 bases between. The CDR3 protein is CSATFLRDSGSPLHF. DNA for the CDR3: TGCAGTGCTACCTTCCTCCGGGATTCGGGTTCACCCCTCCACTTT.

This clonotype was found many times. The chain carries TRBV5-1 and TRBJ2-5; D is possibly TRBD2 (5 bases). This CDR3 is built from 13 residues. CDR1 and CDR2 from the germline V gene are SGHRS and YFSETQ. V lost 2 bases, J lost 3 bases, and 8 bases lay in between. CDR3 sequence reads: CASSFSAEETQYF. For the CDR3, the DNA is TGCGCCAGCAGCTTTAGCGCCGAAGAGACCCAGTACTTC.

This clonotype has ten or more counts. The chain has TRBV28 and TRBJ2-6, with TRBD1 matching over 9 bases. V gave up 5 bases and J gave up 8 bases; unmatched junction bases: 7. The length of the CDR3 is 15 residues. Germline V gene lookup returns CDR1 MDHEN and CDR2 SYDVKM. The CDR3 DNA is TGTGCCAGCAGTACCAGGACAGGGGTAACCAACGTCCTGACTTTC. As protein: CASSTRTGVTNVLTF.

The chain has TRBV7-9 and TRBJ1-1; 11 positions agree with TRBD1. Germline V gives CDR1 SEHNR, CDR2 FQNEAQ (reference sequence). V gave up 4 bases and J gave up 9 bases; unmatched junction bases: 4. The CDR3 has 13 residues. The DNA for the CDR3 is TGTGCCAGCAGCTACGGACAGGGGGCTCAAGCTTTCTTT. This encodes CASSYGQGAQAFF.

In its sample, this clonotype was seen many times. V is TRBV12-3 or TRBV12-4 and J is TRBJ1-5; 7 bases align to TRBD1. V lost 5 bases to trimming and J lost 10 bases; unmatched junction nucleotides: 11. The CDR3 runs 14 residues. DNA of the CDR3: TGTGCCAGCAGTGGGAGGGGGCGCTTAGTACCCCAGCATTTT. The encoded protein is CASSGRGRLVPQHF.

This clonotype has more than one count but fewer than ten. The chain carries TRBV20-1 and TRBJ2-7; 8 nucleotides align to TRBD1. Germline V CDR1 and CDR2: DFQATT, SNEGSKA (reference sequence). The CDR3 contains 13 residues. With V trimmed by 6 bases and J by 3 bases, 7 bases remained unmatched. This CDR3 is CSAPGTGSYEQYF. The DNA of the CDR3 is TGCAGTGCCCCTGGGACAGGCAGCTACGAGCAGTACTTC.

This clonotype was found many times. Here the CDR3 reads CASSLVGSATSEQYF. The CDR3 nucleotides are TGTGCCAGCAGCTTAGTGGGGAGCGCGACGAGCGAGCAGTACTTC. The rearrangement uses TRBV7-9 and TRBJ2-7, with a tentative D call TRBD2 (5 bases). The CDR3 runs to 15 residues. CDR1 and CDR2 (germline): SEHNR, FQNEAQ (reference sequence). The V gene lost 1 base and the J gene lost 6 bases, with 16 bases spanning the gap.

This clonotype was observed many times. The chain combines TRBV6-6 with TRBJ1-1, with 9 bases aligning to TRBD1. CDR3 size: 14 residues. The germline V gene has CDR1 MNHNY and CDR2 SVGAGI (reference sequence). The ends lost 0 bases at V and 4 bases at J; junction bases unmatched: 0. The CDR3 DNA sequence: TGTGCCAGCAGTTACTCGACAGGGGGCACTGAAGCTTTCTTT. Protein sequence: CASSYSTGGTEAFF.

This clonotype was found a few times. The rearrangement uses TRBV20-1 and TRBJ2-7; the D gene could be TRBD1 or TRBD2 (5 bases each). The length of the CDR3 is 14 residues. Germline V gene lookup returns CDR1 DFQATT and CDR2 SNEGSKA (reference sequence). V gave up 1 base and J gave up 3 bases, with 13 bases separating them. CDR3 protein: CSARAGLGVYEQYF. As DNA, the CDR3 is TGCAGTGCTAGAGCAGGGTTGGGGGTCTACGAGCAGTACTTC.

A few counts support this clonotype. The chain couples TRBV6-2 or TRBV6-3 to TRBJ1-6; 8 bases align to TRBD1. Germline V CDR1 and CDR2: MNHEY, SVGEGT. The CDR3 consists of 11 residues. V was pared by 8 bases and J by 9 bases, with 0 bases of the junction left unmatched. The CDR3 nucleotides are TGTGCCAGCGGACAGGGTTCACCCCTCCACTTT. Translation gives CASGQGSPLHF.

This clonotype was recorded at least ten times. This chain links TRBV28 with TRBJ1-4; D is unclear. The CDR3 runs 16 residues. From germline, CDR1 is MDHEN and CDR2 SYDVKM. V shed 2 bases and J shed 5 bases, with 15 bases lying between them. The CDR3 region is CASSLARAPRNEKLFF. In nucleotides, the CDR3 is TGTGCCAGCAGTTTAGCCCGGGCCCCAAGGAATGAAAAACTGTTTTTT.

This clonotype was recorded at least ten times. The chain combines TRBV4-2 with TRBJ2-7, with D unclear. CDR3 length equals 13 residues. V lost 1 base, J lost 5 bases, and 9 bases lay in between. Germline V gene sequence: CDR1 LGHNA, CDR2 YNFKEQ. The CDR3 loop reads CASSQGFKDEQYF. In nucleotides, the CDR3 is TGTGCCAGCAGCCAAGGTTTTAAGGACGAGCAGTACTTC.

This clonotype was picked up a small number of times. V usage is TRBV29-1 and J usage is TRBJ1-2; no definite D call. The V gene lost 2 bases and the J gene lost 4 bases, with 8 bases spanning the gap. Germline CDR1 SQVTM, CDR2 ANQGSEA. This CDR3 spans 12 amino acids. The CDR3 bases are TGCAGCGTTGAAAGTGCCCCCTATGGCTACACCTTC. As protein: CSVESAPYGYTF. Full variable domain (missing parts from reference TRBV29-1 and TRBJ1-2): SAVISQKPSRDICQRGTSLTIQCQVDSQVTMMFWYRQQPGQSLTLIATANQGSEATYESGFVIDKFPISRPNLTFSTLTVSNMSPEDSSIYLCSVESAPYGYTFGSGTRLTVV.

A note on this clonotype: With a much larger clone just one base away, this may be a read error. CDR3 loop: CASSYRQSSYNVQFF. DNA for the CDR3: TGTGCCAGCAGCTACAGACAGAGCTCCTACAATGTGCAGTTCTTC. This sequence joins TRBV11-3 and TRBJ2-1; D is possibly TRBD1 (5 bases). The length of the CDR3 is 15 residues. Germline assignment: CDR1 SGHNT and CDR2 YENEEA.

In its sample, this clonotype was seen a few times. J is TRBJ1-5 and V is TRBV7-9; 8 bases map to TRBD1. There are 18 residues in the CDR3. V lost 5 bases and J lost 0; bases outside the gene matches: 12. Germline V gives CDR1 SEHNR, CDR2 FQNEAQ (reference sequence). CDR3 residues: CASSIRDRRPNSNQPQHF. The CDR3 nucleotides are TGTGCCAGCAGCATCCGGGACAGGCGCCCTAATAGCAATCAGCCCCAGCATTTT. Combining the CDR3 with reference TRBV7-9 and TRBJ1-5 gives the whole variable domain DTGVSQNPRHKITKRGQNVTFRCDPISEHNRLYWYRQTLGQGPEFLTYFQNEAQLEKSRLLSDRFSAERPKGSFSTLEIQRTEQGDSAMYLCASSIRDRRPNSNQPQHFGDGTRLSIL.

This chain links TRBV6-2 or TRBV6-3 with TRBJ1-6; 10 bases agree with TRBD1. Germline CDR1 MNHEY, CDR2 SVGEGT. This CDR3 has 15 amino acids. With 4 bases clipped from V and 8 bases from J, the junction kept 5 bases outside the gene matches. This CDR3 is CASSSTGQGYSPLHF. CDR3 in DNA: TGTGCCAGCAGTTCAACGGGACAGGGGTATTCACCCCTCCACTTT.

This clonotype appeared many times. The gene calls are TRBV7-6 and TRBJ2-1; 9 bases line up with TRBD2. The CDR3 length is 18 residues. Trimming took 2 bases from V and 8 from J; bases not matched to a gene: 16. Germline CDR1 and CDR2: SGHVS and FNYEAQ. This chain's CDR3 is CASSLYPFSGSEIYEQFF. In DNA, the CDR3 is TGTGCCAGCAGCTTATACCCCTTTAGCGGGAGTGAGATATATGAGCAGTTCTTC.

Notes on this clonotype: One base away lies a much larger clone, so this may be a sequencing read error. J is TRBJ2-5 and V is TRBV10-3, with D perhaps matching TRBD1 or TRBD2 (5 bases each). The CDR3 totals 15 residues. From germline, CDR1 is ENHRY and CDR2 SYGVKD. The CDR3 protein is CAVSPQVGVWETQYF. As DNA, the CDR3 is TGTGCCGTCAGCCCCCAGGTGGGGGTGTGGGAGACCCAGTACTTC.

This clonotype has ten or more counts. The V and J genes are TRBV27 and TRBJ2-6; no reliable D call. V was clipped by 2 bases and J by 4 bases, with 3 bases between them. The germline V gene has CDR1 MNHEY and CDR2 SMNVEV (reference sequence). This CDR3 comprises 13 residues. CDR3 sequence reads: CASSLTGANVLTF. DNA of the CDR3: TGTGCCAGCAGTTTAACCGGGGCCAACGTCCTGACTTTC.

This sequence joins TRBV20-1 and TRBJ1-2; D uncertain. Germline V gene sequence: CDR1 DFQATT, CDR2 SNEGSKA (reference sequence). Trimming pared 3 bases from V and 4 bases from J, leaving 15 bases between. The length of the CDR3 is 14 residues. CDR3 coding DNA: TGCAGTGCTAGCCTAAAGGGTCCTACCTATGGCTACACCTTC. It is translated as CSASLKGPTYGYTF.

This chain links TRBV15 with TRBJ2-5; D uncertain. Germline loops: CDR1 LNHNV, CDR2 YYDKDF (reference sequence). This CDR3 has 13 residues. Trimming stripped 0 bases from V and 5 bases from J, with 7 bases between. The CDR3 nucleotides read TGTGCCACCAGCAGAGATTTGGGCGAGACCCAGTACTTC. Its translation: CATSRDLGETQYF.

This clonotype came up many times. J is TRBJ1-4 and V is TRBV12-3 or TRBV12-4; D is undetermined. The V end lost 4 bases, the J end lost 8 bases, and 11 bases lay between the germline ends. This CDR3 contains 13 residues. The CDR3 DNA sequence: TGTGCCAGCAGTTCAGGACCGGGGGAAAAACTGTTTTTT. It encodes CASSSGPGEKLFF.